The T cell receptor beta chain under discussion was sequenced for a study of T cells after yellow fever vaccination. TCRdb re-called the 5' RACE reads with MiXCR, one entry per CDR3 protein. The data hold approximately 96,000 distinct CDR3 sequences, with about 8.2% observed a single time. V was shortened by 1 base and J by 2 bases, with 19 bases between the two germline ends. Germline CDR1 reads SGHDT; CDR2 reads YYEEEE. The CDR3 covers 17 residues. This chain uses TRBV5-6 with TRBJ2-7; D not resolved. The source is a man between 18 and 29 years old who received the YFV17D yellow fever vaccine. The starting material was CD8+ T cells not binding an NS4B(214-222) dextramer, sorted from PBMCs, obtained roughly 15 days after the first yellow fever vaccination. The CDR3 DNA is TGTGCCAGCAGCTTGATGGCGTTCGGGCATCCGACCTACGAGCAGTACGTC. It codes for CASSLMAFGHPTYEQYV.